A selection of T cell receptor beta chains follows, all from one sample in a study of T cells in Graves' hyperthyroidism and ophthalmopathy. TCRdb ran MiXCR on the multiplex PCR reads and lists one entry per CDR3 protein. The sample carries a few hundred thousand distinct CDR3 sequences, 15% to 19% recorded once. Sequencing was carried out using blood. Every receptor here comes from a woman in her thirties with Graves' hyperthyroidism. The CDR3 runs from the conserved cysteine through the conserved F or W. D genes are given only for firm matches. Size is stated for part of the rows, as once, few or many counts, or as a class when the clone is expanded.

length	D	size	V	J	DNA	CDR3
13	TRBD2	NA	TRBV3-1	TRBJ2-7	TGTGCCAGCAGCTGGGGACTACCCTACGAGCAGTACTTC	CASSWGLPYEQYF
15	NA	many	TRBV7-2	TRBJ2-7	TGTGCCAGCAGCTTAGGACGTGCAGTTACCTACGAGCAGTACTTC	CASSLGRAVTYEQYF
16	TRBD2	NA	TRBV4-1	TRBJ2-7	TGCGCCAGCAGCTCAACGGGCGCTAGCGGGTATGACGAGCAGTACTTC	CASSSTGASGYDEQYF
14	TRBD1	many	TRBV3-1	TRBJ1-6	TGTGCCAGCAGCCAGGGACAGGTTAATTCACCCCTCCACTTT	CASSQGQVNSPLHF
15	TRBD2	few	TRBV20-1	TRBJ2-1	TGCAGTGCCGAAGGCGGGAGTCTCACCTACAATGAGCAGTTCTTC	CSAEGGSLTYNEQFF
17	TRBD2	few	TRBV4-3	TRBJ2-4	TGCGCCAGCAGCCAACGACTAGCGGGAGAGGGCAAAAACATTCAGTACTTC	CASSQRLAGEGKNIQYF
15	TRBD2	many	TRBV12-3/TRBV12-4	TRBJ2-5	TGTGCCAGCAGTTTCCTAGCGGAGACTCAAGAGACCCAGTACTTC	CASSFLAETQETQYF
18	NA	NA	TRBV15	TRBJ2-7	TGTGCCACCAGCAGAGACCGAACCTCGAGCAGGGGAAACTACGAGCAGTACTTC	CATSRDRTSSRGNYEQYF
15	TRBD2	NA	TRBV5-4	TRBJ2-7	TGTGCCAGCAGCCGCGGGACTAGCGGGAACTACGAGCAGTACTTC	CASSRGTSGNYEQYF
11	NA	NA	TRBV18	TRBJ2-7	TGTGCCAGCTCAGGGGGTCTCGAGCAGTACTTC	CASSGGLEQYF
15	TRBD2	many	TRBV2	TRBJ2-1	TGTGCCAGCGATGGGAAGGCGGGAGGGTACAATGAGCAGTTCTTC	CASDGKAGGYNEQFF
15	TRBD2	many	TRBV5-1	TRBJ2-1	TGCGCCAGCAGCGTCCTAGCGGGACTGAACAATGAGCAGTTCTTC	CASSVLAGLNNEQFF
13	NA	many	TRBV10-1	TRBJ2-7	TGCGCCAGCAGTGAACTGGGACCAAGCGAGCAGTACTTC	CASSELGPSEQYF
13	TRBD1	few	TRBV10-3	TRBJ2-7	TGTGCCATCAGGACAGGGGGCTCCTACGAGCAGTACTTC	CAIRTGGSYEQYF
15	NA	NA	TRBV9	TRBJ1-2	TGTGCCAGCAGCGTGTCAGGGCAAATGGACTATGGCTACACCTTC	CASSVSGQMDYGYTF
15	TRBD2	NA	TRBV19	TRBJ2-7	TGTGCCAGTAGTATAGATACTAGCGGCTCCTACGAGCAGTACTTC	CASSIDTSGSYEQYF
13	NA	many	TRBV13	TRBJ2-7	TGTGCCAGCAGCTTACAGGGTCACTACGAGCAGTACTTC	CASSLQGHYEQYF